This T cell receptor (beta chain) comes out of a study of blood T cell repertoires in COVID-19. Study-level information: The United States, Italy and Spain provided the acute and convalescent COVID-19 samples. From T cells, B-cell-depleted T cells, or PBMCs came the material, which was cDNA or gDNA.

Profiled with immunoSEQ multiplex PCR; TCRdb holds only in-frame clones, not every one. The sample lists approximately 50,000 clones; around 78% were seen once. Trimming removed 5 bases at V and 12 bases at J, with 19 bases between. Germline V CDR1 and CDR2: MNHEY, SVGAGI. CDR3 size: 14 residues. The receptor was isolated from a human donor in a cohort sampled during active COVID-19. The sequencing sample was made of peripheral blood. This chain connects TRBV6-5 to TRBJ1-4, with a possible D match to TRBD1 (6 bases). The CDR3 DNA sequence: TGTGCCAGCAGTCCGACATCGGACAGAACGGAACTGTTTTTT. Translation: CASSPTSDRTELFF.